A single sample is the source of the 2 T cell receptor beta chains below, sequenced in a study of cytomegalovirus exposure and HLA in healthy donors. Vbeta (60) and Jbeta (13) primers were used in the PCR. Here immunoSEQ multiplex PCR was the method, and the copy in TCRdb shows in-frame clones only, minus some. Of fewer than 200,000 clones in the sample, roughly 80% are singletons; the top ten hold around 2%. The specimen sequenced was PBMCs. These receptors came from a female donor in good health and CMV-seronegative.

This chain joins TRBV6-5 and TRBJ1-2; 10 nucleotides align to TRBD1. The ends lost 6 bases at V and 7 bases at J; junction bases unmatched: 8. Germline CDR1 reads MNHEY; CDR2 reads SVGAGI. The CDR3 is 14 residues long. CDR3 in amino acids: CASRGTGDRSGYTF. For the CDR3, the DNA is TGTGCCAGCAGAGGGACAGGGGATCGATCTGGCTACACCTTC.

This clone was detected once. The V gene is TRBV4-2, the J gene TRBJ1-5; TRBD1 matches at 7 bases. Germline lookup yields CDR1 LGHNA and CDR2 YNFKEQ. This CDR3 is built from 17 residues. V lost 3 bases to trimming and J lost 0 bases; unmatched junction nucleotides: 8. The CDR3 nucleotides read TGTGCCAGCAGCCAGGGGACAGCCCAGTATAGCAATCAGCCCCAGCATTTT. It specifies CASSQGTAQYSNQPQHF.